This entry concerns a single T cell receptor (beta chain). This clonotype appeared many times. No much larger clone is present one base from it, and per-base qualities are unavailable. From the cysteine up to the phenylalanine, the CDR3 has a length of 14 residues. CDR3 DNA only is kept here, 42 bases in frame from base 1. Trimming takes 1 base from V and 6 bases from J, and the germline ends sit 10 bases apart. As encoded in the germline V gene (reference sequence), CDR1 is LGHDT while CDR2 is YNNKEL. What the treatment or condition label conveys for this sample: live attenuated yellow fever vaccine strain. A standard Ficoll-Paque protocol was used to isolate PBMCs from peripheral blood. RNA from sorted memory subsets was extracted with the RNeasy Micro Kit. TCR cDNA was made using 5'RACE template switching, a step that added a universal primer site and unique molecular identifiers. Priming for cDNA synthesis came from both the TCR alpha and TCR beta constant segments. Two PCR steps were used to amplify libraries, with sample barcodes and sequencing adapters being added in the second step. Libraries were sequenced on Illumina HiSeq 2500 (2x100 bp) or NovaSeq (2x150 bp). Under the source paper's analysis protocol: MIGEC was used to demultiplex reads and collapse the reads into UMI consensus sequences, and MiXCR was used for V(D)J alignment. Vaccine-responding clonotypes were defined with edgeR using replicate PBMC samples, requiring FDR below 0.01 and a log2 fold change above 5 up to day 15. Each bulk clonotype received a CD4 or CD8 identity based on whether the sequenced CD4 or CD8 repertoire contained that clonotype at higher abundance. To estimate how each clone was distributed across memory phenotypes, clonotype frequencies in memory subsets were weighted by the numbers of FACS-sorted cells. TCRdb reanalyzed the raw reads on its own, using fastp at Q25 for trimming and MiXCR for clone calling, and kept in-frame beta chains. Each record represents a unique CDR3 protein, reported with the most common genes and DNA among its rows. The V and J calls and clone size come from TCRdb's table, not from the authors' own analysis. In this sample the table shows fewer than 6,500 distinct CDR3 sequences, roughly 6% of which occur a single time. The biggest ten clones account for roughly 60% of the sample.

These data are taken from a study of T cells after yellow fever vaccination (dated by TCRdb to the late 2010s). Study-wide context: Using CD3, CD45RA, CCR7 and CD95 staining, memory subsets (EM, EMRA, CM and Tscm) were sorted on a BD FACS Aria III. The SMART-Seq v4 Ultra Low Input RNA kit was used to prepare libraries from fractions with low cell numbers. To follow T-cell clones before and after primary and booster YFV17D yellow fever vaccination, bulk TCR alpha and beta repertoires were sequenced over time. Two healthy male donors made up the cohort, one aged 18 to 30 years and the other aged 30 to 39 years. Blood was drawn at multiple timepoints before and after primary and secondary immunization, with bulk PBMC replicates and cell subsets isolated. Memory subsets were sorted on days 0, 15 and 45 and at 18 months after primary vaccination, and on days 0, 15 and 45 after the 30-year booster. The investigation overall reported the following: Only a couple of donors were included in the study, so the extent to which the findings can be generalized is limited. FACS-sorted repertoires could contain abundant contaminating clonotypes from the bulk population, so computational filtering was required. The secondary T-cell response was weaker than the primary response but faster, peaking on day 5 instead of day 15. Most clones expanded after primary vaccination (about 95% of CD4 and roughly 88% of CD8) were re-detected after the booster, suggesting that broad memory maintenance occurred. On day 0, almost all vaccine-responding clonotypes were below detection in the sorted memory subsets. A small fraction of clonotypes showed up in both the CD4 and CD8 compartments, probably as a result of convergent recombination.

The sequence is built from TRBV3-1 and TRBJ1-5; the D gene assignment is ambiguous. The clonotype comes from a man aged 18 to 30 who received the YFV17D yellow fever vaccine. The sequenced sample was PBMCs, either bulk or a sorted T-cell subset (CD4+, CD8+, memory, or dextramer-sorted; not recorded which), obtained roughly 15 days after the first yellow fever vaccination. The CDR3 has the sequence CASSQGLMGQPQHF. Here is the DNA: TGTGCCAGCAGCCAAGGTCTGATGGGTCAGCCCCAGCATTTT.